A single sample gave rise to the 15 T cell receptor beta chains below, sequenced in a study of cytomegalovirus exposure and HLA in healthy donors. A multiplex PCR was run with 60 Vbeta primers and 13 Jbeta primers. Repertoires were generated with immunoSEQ multiplex PCR, while TCRdb's copy carries only in-frame clones and drops some. The sample has 200,000 or so clones, roughly 80% seen once. Sequencing input: PBMCs. These TCRs come from a woman in her 40s in good health and CMV-seronegative.

V usage is TRBV27 and J usage is TRBJ2-3, with a weak D call TRBD1 (9 bases). Per germline, CDR1 MNHEY and CDR2 SMNVEV (reference sequence). V was trimmed by 6 bases and J by 2 bases, leaving 33 bases between them. The CDR3 totals 21 residues. The CDR3 loop is CASRDYVRDRVGSGITDTQYF. CDR3 nucleotides: TGTGCCAGCAGAGATTACGTACGGGACAGGGTCGGTAGCGGGATCACAGATACGCAGTATTTT.

The J gene is TRBJ2-1, the V gene TRBV5-6, with D perhaps TRBD1 (6 bases). Germline assignment: CDR1 SGHDT and CDR2 YYEEEE. CDR3 length equals 17 residues. V was cut by 3 bases and J by 0 bases, with 16 bases left in between. The CDR3 DNA sequence: TGTGCCAGCAGCTACATGGCAGGGGTGAGCTCCTACAATGAGCAGTTCTTC. It encodes CASSYMAGVSSYNEQFF. Drawing the rest from reference TRBV5-6 and TRBJ2-1, the complete variable domain is DAGVTQSPTHLIKTRGQQVTLRCSPKSGHDTVSWYQQALGQGPQFIFQYYEEEERQRGNFPDRFSGHQFPNYSSELNVNALLLGDSALYLCASSYMAGVSSYNEQFFGPGTRLTVL.

This chain connects TRBV11-2 to TRBJ1-1; 7 positions match TRBD1. Germline-derived CDR1 and CDR2 are SGHAT and FQNNGV. J gave up 3 bases and V 7 bases, and 14 bases lay outside the gene matches. The CDR3 loop spans 16 amino acids. CDR3 bases: TGTGCCAGCACCTGGGAAGGGGGCCTGTCCCACACTGAAGCTTTCTTT. Protein: CASTWEGGLSHTEAFF.

V is TRBV7-9 and J is TRBJ1-2; D unresolved. V shed 6 bases and J shed 4 bases, with 12 bases lying between them. CDR1 and CDR2 from the germline V gene are SEHNR and FQNEAQ (reference sequence). CDR3 length equals 13 residues. CDR3 region: CASRSGLGYGYTF. CDR3 sequence (DNA): TGTGCCAGCAGGTCGGGATTAGGCTATGGCTACACCTTC. Full variable domain (outside the CDR3, taken from reference TRBV7-9 and TRBJ1-2): DTGVSQNPRHKITKRGQNVTFRCDPISEHNRLYWYRQTLGQGPEFLTYFQNEAQLEKSRLLSDRFSAERPKGSFSTLEIQRTEQGDSAMYLCASRSGLGYGYTFGSGTRLTVV.

The CDR3: CASRKEEAAGNTIYF. The CDR3 bases are TGTGCCAGCAGGAAAGAGGAGGCTGCTGGAAACACCATATATTTT. The chain has TRBV2 and TRBJ1-3; D unclear. The CDR3 spans 15 residues. Looked up from germline, CDR1 is SNHLY and CDR2 is FYNNEI. The germline V and J ends were trimmed by 6 bases and 2 bases, with 14 bases remaining between them.

The gene calls are TRBV18 and TRBJ2-7; 11 bases are a match to TRBD2. The length of the CDR3 is 15 residues. J lost 4 bases, V lost 3 bases, and 5 bases had no gene match. CDR1 is KGHSH and CDR2 is LQKENI in the germline V gene. CDR3 sequence reads: CASSPSTSGSYEQYF. The CDR3 coding sequence is TGTGCCAGCTCACCGTCAACTAGCGGGAGTTACGAGCAGTACTTC.

This CDR3 reads CASQGGNQPQHF. The DNA of the CDR3 is TGTGCCAGCCAAGGGGGCAATCAGCCCCAGCATTTT. This chain connects TRBV5-4 to TRBJ1-5, with a possible D match to TRBD1 (5 bases). The CDR3 consists of 12 residues. The germline CDR1 and CDR2 sequences are SGHNT and YYREEE (reference sequence). Between the trimmed V and J ends, which lost 7 bases and 2 bases, there was a span of 7 bases.

The chain couples TRBV7-8 to TRBJ2-7, with 13 bases matching TRBD2. Per the germline V gene, CDR1 is SGHVS and CDR2 is FQNEAQ. The CDR3 is made up of 16 amino acids. J was trimmed by 3 bases and V by 4 bases; bases with no gene match: 6. CDR3 sequence: CASSSGTSGIHYEQYF. The CDR3 DNA reads TGTGCCAGCAGCTCAGGGACTAGCGGGATACACTACGAGCAGTACTTC.

Notes on this clone: A read error may account for a junction end that differs from germline. The rearrangement links TRBV7-9 to TRBJ2-7; possible D gene TRBD1, 6 bases. Germline CDR1 SEHNR, CDR2 FQNEAQ (reference sequence). CDR3 length equals 14 residues. The CDR3 protein is CSSSLTGISYEQYF. CDR3 nucleotide sequence: TGTTCCAGCAGCTTAACAGGGATTTCCTACGAGCAGTACTTC.

V and J are TRBV7-3 and TRBJ1-3; no definite D call. This CDR3 is 15 amino acids long. Per germline, CDR1 SGHTA and CDR2 FQGTGA. Between the trimmed V and J ends, which lost 4 bases and 3 bases, there was a span of 13 bases. CDR3 region: CASSSLEGDGNTIYF. The CDR3 DNA follows: TGTGCCAGCAGCTCCCTTGAGGGTGATGGAAACACCATATATTTT.

V is TRBV18 and J is TRBJ2-7; no definite D call. Germline V gives CDR1 KGHSH, CDR2 LQKENI. V was cut by 0 bases and J by 4 bases, with 7 bases left in between. The CDR3 contains 13 residues. DNA of the CDR3: TGTGCCAGCTCACCACCGGCGGCTTACGAGCAGTACTTC. Translation: CASSPPAAYEQYF.

This clone is a singleton in its sample. V and J are TRBV21-1 and TRBJ2-7; the table's D call of TRBD2 was not tested on the DNA. TRBV21-1 is listed as a pseudogene. The CDR3 totals 13 residues. CDR3 in amino acids: CASRRGLEREQYF. Here the CDR3 DNA reads TGTGCCAGCCGTCGTGGACTAGAACGGGAGCAGTACTTC.

The V gene is TRBV18, the J gene TRBJ2-1; unclear D gene. Germline V lookup: CDR1 KGHSH, CDR2 LQKENI. The CDR3 has 15 residues. Trimming pared 4 bases from V and 0 bases from J, leaving 10 bases between. The CDR3 DNA follows: TGTGCCAGCTCACAACTACAAGTCTCCTACAATGAGCAGTTCTTC. This gives the protein CASSQLQVSYNEQFF.

The chain is built from TRBV7-8 and TRBJ1-4; no clear D gene. The CDR3 loop spans 15 amino acids. V was shortened by 5 bases and J by 8 bases, with 18 bases between the two germline ends. Germline V gives CDR1 SGHVS, CDR2 FQNEAQ. The CDR3 DNA sequence: TGTGCCAGCAGCACAGCCGACCAGAATTGGGAAAAACTGTTTTTT. Encoded protein: CASSTADQNWEKLFF.

The rearrangement joins TRBV28 to TRBJ1-5; D gene uncertain. Trimming took off 1 base at V and 2 bases at J, with 12 bases between the two ends. The CDR3 consists of 16 residues. Germline values: CDR1 MDHEN, CDR2 SYDVKM. CDR3: CASSLFGQRGNQPQHF. The CDR3 coding sequence is TGTGCCAGCAGTTTATTCGGCCAGCGGGGCAATCAGCCCCAGCATTTT.